These T cell receptor beta chains were read from a single sample in a study of shared clonotypes between healthy human individuals. The assay was immunoSEQ multiplex PCR, and TCRdb's table has in-frame clones only and misses some. The sample yields about 990,000 clones, 70% to 80% seen once. Sequencing was done on a sample of memory CD4+ T cells from PBMCs. The receptors come from a man between 18 and 29 years old in good health. Some clones in this sample may be carry-over from other donors' samples. Both conserved end residues are part of each CDR3. D genes are given only for firm matches. Rows give clone size only sometimes, using once, few, many, or a class for an expanded clone.

v_gene	len	j_gene	d_gene	abundance	CDR3nt	CDR3aa
TRBV7-9	15	TRBJ2-5	TRBD1	.	TGTGCCAGCAGCTCACAGGGGGCCGCGCAAGAGACCCAGTACTTC	CASSSQGAAQETQYF
TRBV5-4	16	TRBJ2-1	.	.	TGTGCCAGCAGCTTGTATGACGCGCAAGCGTACAATGAGCAGTTCTTC	CASSLYDAQAYNEQFF
TRBV6-5	15	TRBJ1-3	TRBD1	few	TGTGCCAGCAGTTACGCGGACAGGGATCGAGACACCATATATTTT	CASSYADRDRDTIYF
TRBV6-6	15	TRBJ1-4	.	.	TGTGCCAGCAGTTATGGTCGGACAGTAAATGAAAAACTGTTTTTT	CASSYGRTVNEKLFF
TRBV7-8	15	TRBJ2-3	.	.	TGTGCCAGCAGCTTAAAGTGGGAGCACACAGATACGCAGTATTTT	CASSLKWEHTDTQYF
TRBV4-1	16	TRBJ1-3	TRBD1	.	TGCGCCAGCAGCCAAACTGACAGGGTCCTCGGAAACACCATATATTTT	CASSQTDRVLGNTIYF
TRBV4-1	14	TRBJ2-5	.	.	TGCGCCAGCAGCCGGCCGGGGAACGGGGAGACCCAGTACTTC	CASSRPGNGETQYF
TRBV27	14	TRBJ2-1	.	.	TGTGCCAGCATGGCGGCAGGGAGGGGGTTTGAGCAGTTCTTC	CASMAAGRGFEQFF
TRBV29-1	13	TRBJ2-1	.	.	TGCAGCGTTGAAGGCAGTTCCTACAATGAGCAGTTCTTC	CSVEGSSYNEQFF
TRBV30	11	TRBJ2-7	.	.	TGTGCCTGGAAGGCGGTGGGGGAGCAGTACTTC	CAWKAVGEQYF
TRBV25-1	13	TRBJ1-1	TRBD1	.	TGTGCCAGTAGCAGGGGGGGTAGTACTGAAGCTTTCTTT	CASSRGGSTEAFF
TRBV5-4	12	TRBJ2-3	.	.	TGTGCCAGCATCACGGAAGGGAATACGCAGTATTTT	CASITEGNTQYF
TRBV5-1	15	TRBJ2-5	TRBD2	.	TGCGCCAGCAGCTACCGAGCGGGGACCCAAGAGACCCAGTACTTC	CASSYRAGTQETQYF
TRBV6-6	15	TRBJ1-2	.	.	TGTGCCAGCAGTTACATAAAGGGCGGAGGCTATGGCTACACCTTC	CASSYIKGGGYGYTF
TRBV7-2	15	TRBJ2-3	TRBD2	.	TGTGCCAGCAGCTTTCTAGCGGGAGTTGGGGATACGCAGTATTTT	CASSFLAGVGDTQYF
TRBV28	16	TRBJ2-7	.	few	TGTGCCAGCAGTTTATGGGGACAAAGTTTCTCCTACGAGCAGTACTTC	CASSLWGQSFSYEQYF
TRBV12-5	16	TRBJ1-1	.	.	TGTGCTAGTGGTTTGACACGCAGTTCCTTTACGACTGAAGCTTTCTTT	CASGLTRSSFTTEAFF
TRBV2	14	TRBJ1-2	TRBD1	few	TGTGCCAGCAAACCGGGACAGGGGGCAGATGGCTACACCTTC	CASKPGQGADGYTF
TRBV27	14	TRBJ1-1	.	.	TGTGCCAGCAGTTTATTAAGTGGATACACTGAAGCTTTCTTT	CASSLLSGYTEAFF
TRBV28	14	TRBJ1-1	.	.	TGTGCCAGCAGTTTGGGCCCGATGAACACTGAAGCTTTCTTT	CASSLGPMNTEAFF
TRBV13	16	TRBJ2-3	TRBD2	.	TGTGCCAGCAGCTTACGACTAGCGGGGGGCACAGATACGCAGTATTTT	CASSLRLAGGTDTQYF
TRBV28	12	TRBJ2-7	.	.	TGTGCCAGCAGGGGACGTGTCTACGAGCAGTACTTC	CASRGRVYEQYF
TRBV28	14	TRBJ2-7	TRBD1	.	TGTGCCAGTTCGACAGGGGGACTCTCCTACGAGCAGTACTTC	CASSTGGLSYEQYF
TRBV5-1	14	TRBJ2-2	.	.	TGCGCCAGCAGCCCACAGGATTCCACCGGGGAGCTGTTTTTT	CASSPQDSTGELFF
TRBV18	14	TRBJ2-7	TRBD2	.	TGTGCCAGCTCCCAGACTAGCGGGAACTACGAGCAGTACTTC	CASSQTSGNYEQYF
TRBV6-1	13	TRBJ1-1	.	.	TGTGCCAGCAGTGAATGGGTGAACACTGAAGCTTTCTTT	CASSEWVNTEAFF
TRBV28	16	TRBJ1-1	.	.	TGTGCCAGCAGCAGAGGGTCGGGACTCATGAACACTGAAGCTTTCTTT	CASSRGSGLMNTEAFF
TRBV18	15	TRBJ2-7	.	.	TGTGCCAGCTCACCGCCCGAGGGGGTTGCCTACGAGCAGTACTTC	CASSPPEGVAYEQYF
TRBV14	16	TRBJ2-7	TRBD1	once	TGTGCCAGCAGCCAAGTGCCCTCGGACAGGGCTGACGAGCAGTACTTC	CASSQVPSDRADEQYF
TRBV14	15	TRBJ2-7	TRBD1	.	TGTGCCAGCAGCCAAGGGGGGACAGGTTCCTACGAGCAGTACTTC	CASSQGGTGSYEQYF
TRBV18	16	TRBJ2-5	.	.	TGTGCCAGCTCACCAAAACTAGCAGAGTACCAAGAGACCCAGTACTTC	CASSPKLAEYQETQYF
TRBV28	15	TRBJ2-3	TRBD2	.	TGTGCCAGCAGTCTTATAGCGGGAGTGGCAGATACGCAGTATTTT	CASSLIAGVADTQYF
TRBV18	18	TRBJ2-3	TRBD2	.	TGTGCCAGCTCACCAGTTTTCACCTGGGAGGGCTACACAGATACGCAGTATTTT	CASSPVFTWEGYTDTQYF
TRBV5-6	14	TRBJ1-2	.	.	TGTGCCAGCAGCTTTTGGAAAGGGGTTTATGGCTACACCTTC	CASSFWKGVYGYTF
TRBV6-5	14	TRBJ1-1	.	.	TGTGCCAGCAGTTACCGCGGTGGAGGGAATGAAGCTTTCTTT	CASSYRGGGNEAFF
TRBV2	16	TRBJ2-3	TRBD2	.	TGTGCCAGCAGTAGAAGGAGCGGGAGAGGCATAGATACGCAGTATTTT	CASSRRSGRGIDTQYF
TRBV7-2	16	TRBJ2-7	.	.	TGTGCCAGCAGCAACAAAGGGGGAAGCCGTTCCTACGAGCAGTACTTC	CASSNKGGSRSYEQYF
TRBV7-3	14	TRBJ2-3	TRBD1	.	TGTGCCAGCAGCTTCGGACAGGGCGGAGATACGCAGTATTTT	CASSFGQGGDTQYF
TRBV7-3	15	TRBJ2-1	.	.	TGTGCCAGCAGCTTAGGGACGAGCTCCTACAATGAGCAGTTCTTC	CASSLGTSSYNEQFF
TRBV6-4	13	TRBJ1-3	.	.	TGTGCCAGCAGTCCCGAGGCTGGAAACACCATATATTTT	CASSPEAGNTIYF
TRBV7-9	17	TRBJ2-2	.	.	TGTGCCAGCAGCCCAGGTCCAGACTCTTTTATGACCGGGGAGCTGTTTTTT	CASSPGPDSFMTGELFF
TRBV5-1	17	TRBJ2-3	.	.	TGCGCCAGCAGCTTGATGAACAGCCCTGGTTACACAGATACGCAGTATTTT	CASSLMNSPGYTDTQYF
TRBV15	12	TRBJ2-3	.	.	TGTGCCACCAGCAGAGAAGGGTGGGCGCAGTATTTT	CATSREGWAQYF
TRBV7-2	15	TRBJ2-5	.	.	TGTGCCAGCAGCTTAGTGGGGACGGTGCAAGAGACCCAGTACTTC	CASSLVGTVQETQYF
TRBV20-1	11	TRBJ2-5	TRBD2	few	TGCAGTGCTAGAAACCCGGGAGGGGAGTACTTC	CSARNPGGEYF
TRBV6-1	15	TRBJ2-7	.	.	TGTGCCAGCAGTGAATTCCCGTCCAACTCCTACGAGCAGTACTTC	CASSEFPSNSYEQYF
TRBV7-8	16	TRBJ2-2	.	.	TGTGCCAGCTTCTGGCGGGGAGGACTTAACACCGGGGAGCTGTTTTTT	CASFWRGGLNTGELFF
TRBV5-8	15	TRBJ2-5	TRBD1	.	TGTGCCAGCAGCTTAGGGACAGGGCACGAAGAGACCCAGTACTTC	CASSLGTGHEETQYF
TRBV6-5	15	TRBJ2-7	.	.	TGTGCCAGCAGTTACTCGGCAGATGCCTCCTACGAGCAGTACTTC	CASSYSADASYEQYF
TRBV4-1	18	TRBJ2-5	.	once	TGCGCCAGCAGCCAAGGGGACCGACTAGGTGGGCGGGACGGGACCCAGTACTTC	CASSQGDRLGGRDGTQYF
TRBV7-9	15	TRBJ2-7	TRBD2	.	TGTGCCAGCAGCTACGAGGGTAGCGGGAGAAGCGAGCAGTACTTC	CASSYEGSGRSEQYF
TRBV2	15	TRBJ1-6	.	.	TGTGCCAACCGGCGCACAGGGAATGCTAATTCACCCCTCCACTTT	CANRRTGNANSPLHF
TRBV9	15	TRBJ2-5	.	.	TGTGCCAGCAGCGTAGGGGCAGACCCCTTCGAGACCCAGTACTTC	CASSVGADPFETQYF
TRBV7-2	13	TRBJ2-5	TRBD2	.	TGTGCCAGCAGCCGTGGGACTATTGAGACCCAGTACTTC	CASSRGTIETQYF
TRBV27	15	TRBJ2-1	.	once	TGTGCCAGCAGCCCCCGGGGGACGTCTGACGGTGAGCAGTTCTTC	CASSPRGTSDGEQFF
TRBV5-1	15	TRBJ2-7	TRBD1	few	TGCGCCAGCAGCTTGGGGACAGGGCACCCCTACGAGCAGTACTTC	CASSLGTGHPYEQYF
TRBV7-9	16	TRBJ1-1	.	.	TGTGCCAGCAGCTCCCCAAGTGCAGGAGGGAACACTGAAGCTTTCTTT	CASSSPSAGGNTEAFF
TRBV4-2	16	TRBJ2-3	.	.	TGTGCCAGCAGCCAAGATAAGACGGGGAGCACAGATACGCAGTATTTT	CASSQDKTGSTDTQYF
TRBV9	16	TRBJ2-7	TRBD2	.	TGTGCCAGCAGCTCGAGAGGACTAGCGGGAGCCTACGAGCAGTACTTC	CASSSRGLAGAYEQYF
TRBV14	15	TRBJ2-3	TRBD2	.	TGTGCCAGCAGCCAGACTAGCGGAAGCACAGATACGCAGTATTTT	CASSQTSGSTDTQYF